One sample yielded the 23 T cell receptor beta chains listed below, sequenced in a study of beta chain features in type 1 diabetes. Overall study results and limits: TCRB CDR3s from Type 1 diabetes patients were moderately but significantly shorter in all four CD4+ subsets.

Antigens for these TCRs are unknown. The sequenced template was cDNA made from the entire isolated RNA. Sequencing was performed with immunoSEQ multiplex PCR; in TCRdb, only in-frame clones are kept and a portion is missing. The repertoire consists of approximately 160,000 clones, with approximately 10% occurring once and the leading ten covering more than 0.45%. The sequenced sample consisted of central memory CD4+ T cells from blood. These receptors were taken from a man aged 25 to 40 with type 1 diabetes.

This clone was found a few times. The V gene is TRBV7-2, the J gene TRBJ1-1; weak D call: TRBD1 (5 bases). Trimming stripped 4 bases from V and 1 base from J, with 10 bases between. The germline V gene encodes CDR1 SGHTA and CDR2 FQGNSA. The CDR3 has 14 amino acids. CDR3 sequence (DNA): TGTGCCAGCAGCTCCACAGGAAGGAACACTGAAGCTTTCTTT. Translation gives CASSSTGRNTEAFF.

A few counts support this clone. Different DNA sequences within this sample yield the same CDR3. The J gene is TRBJ2-1, the V gene TRBV7-9, with D perhaps matching TRBD2 (6 bases). The germline V gene has CDR1 SEHNR and CDR2 FQNEAQ (reference sequence). Trimming stripped 5 bases from V and 0 bases from J, with 11 bases between. There are 15 residues in the CDR3. This chain's CDR3 is CASSPRGSSYNEQFF. In DNA, the CDR3 is TGTGCCAGCAGCCCCCGGGGGAGCTCCTACAATGAGCAGTTCTTC.

This clone was counted a few times. Other nucleotide sequences from this sample produce the same CDR3. V and J are TRBV7-2 and TRBJ2-7, with D maybe TRBD2 (6 bases). V was trimmed by 1 base and J by 0 bases, leaving 10 bases between them. Germline V gene data show CDR1 as SGHTA and CDR2 as FQGNSA. The CDR3 runs 15 residues. The CDR3 DNA is TGTGCCAGCAGCTTAGTGGCGGGAAGCTCCTACGAGCAGTACTTC. The encoded protein is CASSLVAGSSYEQYF.

This clone came up a few times. The V gene is TRBV7-8, the J gene TRBJ2-3; 12 nucleotides align to TRBD2. This CDR3 comprises 14 residues. Germline CDR1 is SGHVS and CDR2 is FQNEAQ. V was pared by 3 bases and J by 7 bases, with 2 bases of the junction left unmatched. For the CDR3, the DNA is TGTGCCAGCAGCTTTGGGACTAGCGGGTATACGCAGTATTTT. As protein: CASSFGTSGYTQYF.

This chain joins TRBV7-2 and TRBJ2-7, with a tentative D call TRBD2 (5 bases). Germline loops: CDR1 SGHTA, CDR2 FQGNSA. This CDR3 spans 12 amino acids. Deletions cut 5 bases from V and 4 bases from J, with 9 bases between. The CDR3 bases are TGTGCCAGCAGCATAGGACTTTACGAGCAGTACTTC. Its protein product is CASSIGLYEQYF.

The rearrangement joins TRBV30 to TRBJ1-1; 7 bases match TRBD1. J was trimmed by 8 bases and V by 2 bases; bases with no gene match: 8. This CDR3 is built from 13 residues. CDR1 is GTSNPN, CDR2 SVGIG, per germline (reference sequence). The CDR3 nucleotides read TGTGCCTGGAGTCCACGACAGGGAGGAGAAGCTTTCTTT. Protein: CAWSPRQGGEAFF. Filled out from reference TRBV30 and TRBJ1-1, the complete variable domain reads SQTIHQWPATLVQPVGSPLSLECTVEGTSNPNLYWYRQAAGRGLQLLFYSVGIGQISSEVPQNLSASRPQDRQFILSSKKLLLSDSGFYLCAWSPRQGGEAFFGQGTRLTVV.

This clone was detected only a few times. The chain is built from TRBV28 and TRBJ2-1; 7 bases map to TRBD2. CDR3 length: 13 residues. In germline, CDR1 is MDHEN, CDR2 SYDVKM. V trimming: 8 bases; J trimming: 3 bases; junction bases outside the gene matches: 4. CDR3 in DNA: TGTGCCAGCGACGGGACTAACTACAATGAGCAGTTCTTC. Protein sequence: CASDGTNYNEQFF. Full variable domain (rest looked up from reference TRBV28 and TRBJ2-1): DVKVTQSSRYLVKRTGEKVFLECVQDMDHENMFWYRQDPGLGLRLIYFSYDVKMKEKGDIPEGYSVSREKKERFSLILESASTNQTSMYLCASDGTNYNEQFFGPGTRLTVL.

Only a few counts were recorded for this clone. The V and J genes are TRBV6-6 and TRBJ2-5, with TRBD1 matching over 8 bases. The CDR3 spans 14 residues. Germline V gives CDR1 MNHNY, CDR2 SVGAGI (reference sequence). The trim removed 5 bases at V and 7 bases at J, leaving 9 bases unmatched. CDR3 sequence: CASSAGQGRGTQYF. The CDR3 region has the DNA TGTGCCAGCAGTGCAGGACAGGGACGAGGGACCCAGTACTTC.

The V call is TRBV30, the J call TRBJ2-5; 7 bases are shared with TRBD2. This CDR3 contains 12 residues. In germline, CDR1 is GTSNPN, CDR2 SVGIG (reference sequence). V lost 5 bases, J lost 5 bases, and 5 bases stayed unmatched. For the CDR3, the DNA is TGTGCCTGGGACAAACTAGCGGAGACCCAGTACTTC. Its translation is CAWDKLAETQYF.

The genes are TRBV6-6 and TRBJ1-2; D gene ambiguous. Germline V gives CDR1 MNHNY, CDR2 SVGAGI (reference sequence). Trimming removed 2 bases at V and 0 bases at J, with 4 bases between. The CDR3 sequence is 13 residues long. The CDR3 nucleotides read TGTGCCAGCAGTTACCTCCCTAACTATGGCTACACCTTC. This gives the protein CASSYLPNYGYTF.

This clone was seen a few times. This chain connects TRBV19 to TRBJ2-1, with 14 bases that match TRBD2. J gave up 5 bases and V 6 bases, and 3 bases lay outside the gene matches. CDR1 is LNHDA, CDR2 SQIVND, per germline (reference sequence). The length of the CDR3 is 15 residues. CDR3 nucleotides: TGTGCCAGTAGGGGACTAGCGGGAGATAACAATGAGCAGTTCTTC. Amino acid sequence: CASRGLAGDNNEQFF.

The sample holds a few counts of this clone. The rearrangement joins TRBV29-1 to TRBJ2-3; TRBD2 matches at 8 bases. This CDR3 has 14 residues. In germline, CDR1 is SQVTM, CDR2 ANQGSEA. The V gene end was trimmed by 8 bases and the J gene end by 4 bases; junction bases not matched to a gene: 11. CDR3 amino acids: CSSLAREAADTQYF. The CDR3 DNA follows: TGCAGCTCCCTGGCGCGGGAGGCTGCAGATACGCAGTATTTT.

CDR3 sequence (DNA): TGTGCCAGCAGCCAAGATTCTTCGTACTACAATGAGCAGTTCTTC. This encodes CASSQDSSYYNEQFF. V usage is TRBV4-2 and J usage is TRBJ2-1; D not certain. V lost 0 bases and J 3 bases, leaving 9 bases between the germline ends. CDR1 is LGHNA and CDR2 is YNFKEQ in the germline V gene. The CDR3 loop spans 15 amino acids.

This clone was recorded a few times. The gene calls are TRBV13 and TRBJ1-1, with TRBD1 matching over 9 bases. Per germline, CDR1 PRHDT and CDR2 FYEKMQ (reference sequence). This CDR3 comprises 14 residues. The J segment lost 5 bases and the V segment lost 6 bases, leaving 7 bases of the junction unmatched. The CDR3 DNA reads as TGTGCCAGCAGGAGAACAGGGGGCGGGACTGAAGCTTTCTTT. It specifies CASRRTGGGTEAFF.

This clone was seen more than once but under ten times. This rearrangement joins TRBV29-1 to TRBJ2-1; D might be TRBD2 (6 bases). The CDR3 has 14 amino acids. Germline CDR1 is SQVTM and CDR2 is ANQGSEA. Trimming shortened V by 2 bases and J by 1 base, and 9 bases separated the two germline ends. CDR3: CSVERAGSYNEQFF. The CDR3 DNA reads as TGCAGCGTTGAAAGGGCGGGGTCCTACAATGAGCAGTTCTTC.

V and J are TRBV28 and TRBJ2-5; 7 bases align to TRBD2. After removal of 4 bases from V and 4 bases from J, the junction contained 12 bases not matched to a gene. The germline V gene has CDR1 MDHEN and CDR2 SYDVKM. This CDR3 comprises 16 residues. Written as DNA, the CDR3 is TGTGCCAGCAGTTCCCCGGGGGGTCGGTCCGGAGAGACCCAGTACTTC. Translation: CASSSPGGRSGETQYF.

The table lists this clone with a few counts. V gene TRBV7-9 combines with J gene TRBJ1-1, with a weak D call TRBD1 (5 bases). CDR3 length: 13 residues. Germline-derived CDR1 and CDR2 are SEHNR and FQNEAQ (reference sequence). V was clipped by 0 bases and J by 3 bases, with 5 bases between them. The CDR3 nucleotides are TGTGCCAGCAGCTTAGCAGGGGACACTGAAGCTTTCTTT. Encoded protein: CASSLAGDTEAFF.

This clone turned up a few times. The chain recombines TRBV6-6 with TRBJ2-4; 9 positions match TRBD1. This CDR3 is 15 amino acids long. Germline CDR1 and CDR2: MNHNY and SVGAGI (reference sequence). Unmatched junction bases numbered 7, after V lost 6 bases and J lost 4 bases. CDR3 sequence: CASSVTGGSKNIQYF. The DNA for the CDR3 is TGTGCCAGCAGCGTAACAGGGGGCTCAAAAAACATTCAGTACTTC.

V usage is TRBV5-1 and J usage is TRBJ2-2, with 7 bases fitting TRBD1. The V gene end was trimmed by 5 bases and the J gene end by 6 bases; junction bases not matched to a gene: 16. The germline CDR1 and CDR2 sequences are SGHRS and YFSETQ. The CDR3 consists of 17 residues. The CDR3 reads CASSPRIGTVQPGELFF. The CDR3 DNA reads as TGCGCCAGCAGTCCCCGAATAGGGACAGTTCAACCCGGGGAGCTGTTTTTT.

The chain combines TRBV27 with TRBJ2-7; D may be TRBD2 (5 bases). The CDR3 has 11 amino acids. CDR1 MNHEY and CDR2 SMNVEV come from the germline V gene (reference sequence). Between the trimmed V and J ends, which lost 11 bases and 7 bases, there was a span of 15 bases. In DNA form, the CDR3 reads TGTGCCGATCTACGGGGAGATGAGCAGTACTTC. As protein: CADLRGDEQYF.

The genes are TRBV27 and TRBJ1-2, with D unresolved. Trimming left V 5 bases short and J 8 bases short, with 6 bases between. CDR1 MNHEY and CDR2 SMNVEV come from the germline V gene (reference sequence). This CDR3 comprises 10 residues. DNA of the CDR3: TGTGCCAGCAGTCGAGAGGGCTACACCTTC. Its protein product is CASSREGYTF.

This clone has ten or more counts. The CDR3 region is CASSRQANRQETQYF. As DNA, the CDR3 is TGTGCCAGCAGCCGACAGGCGAATAGGCAAGAGACCCAGTACTTC. This rearrangement joins TRBV7-3 to TRBJ2-5; a weak D match, TRBD1 (6 bases). The CDR3 runs to 15 residues. Trimming took off 5 bases at V and 2 bases at J, with 15 bases between the two ends. Germline CDR1 and CDR2: SGHTA and FQGTGA. Drawing the rest from reference TRBV7-3 and TRBJ2-5, the complete variable domain is GAGVSQTPSNKVTEKGKYVELRCDPISGHTALYWYRQSLGQGPEFLIYFQGTGAADDSGLPNDRFFAVRPEGSVSTLKIQRTERGDSAVYLCASSRQANRQETQYFGPGTRLLVL.

This clone has just a few counts. This chain links TRBV2 with TRBJ2-7; D gene unclear. V gave up 5 bases and J gave up 3 bases, with 8 bases separating them. This CDR3 has 12 amino acids. Germline CDR1 SNHLY, CDR2 FYNNEI. CDR3: CASSQGVYEQYF. CDR3 DNA sequence: TGTGCCAGCAGTCAAGGCGTCTACGAGCAGTACTTC.